A single sample is the source of the 28 T cell receptor beta chains below, sequenced in a study of blood T cells in healthy people across ages. It was with a sample-barcoded 5' primer and a J-beta primer mix that a second PCR of about 6 to 12 cycles was run. TCRdb itself ran the 5' RACE reads through MiXCR, one entry per CDR3 protein. The table lists roughly 1,100,000 distinct CDR3 sequences, 25% of them singletons. The same specimen was also included in a second study, on T cells of mothers and their children.

The sequenced sample consisted of blood. The receptors stem from a girl aged 2-10 years in good health.

The chain combines TRBV12-3 or TRBV12-4 with TRBJ2-4; TRBD1 aligns across 7 bases. This CDR3 contains 14 residues. V was pared by 4 bases and J by 10 bases, with 10 bases of the junction left unmatched. CDR3 sequence reads: CASSYRQGDTIQYF. Here the CDR3 DNA reads TGTGCCAGCAGTTACCGACAGGGCGACACTATTCAGTACTTC.

The sample holds a few counts of this clonotype. This chain joins TRBV5-6 and TRBJ1-2; 8 nucleotides align to TRBD1. The ends lost 4 bases at V and 5 bases at J; junction bases unmatched: 7. This CDR3 has 14 amino acids. Germline CDR1 is SGHDT and CDR2 is YYEEEE. CDR3 sequence reads: CASSNFDRGYGYTF. CDR3 nucleotide sequence: TGTGCCAGCAGCAACTTCGACAGGGGTTATGGCTACACCTTC. The variable domain in full, with the rest retrieved from reference TRBV5-6 and TRBJ1-2, is DAGVTQSPTHLIKTRGQQVTLRCSPKSGHDTVSWYQQALGQGPQFIFQYYEEEERQRGNFPDRFSGHQFPNYSSELNVNALLLGDSALYLCASSNFDRGYGYTFGSGTRLTVV.

This clonotype was seen only a few times. The CDR3 spells CSATTGTETQYF. The DNA for the CDR3 is TGCAGTGCCACGACAGGGACAGAGACCCAGTACTTC. The chain combines TRBV20-1 with TRBJ2-1, with 7 bases identical to TRBD1. The J call may be faulty, since TRBJ2-5 better matches the DNA end. Germline CDR1 DFQATT, CDR2 SNEGSKA (reference sequence). This CDR3 is built from 12 residues.

On this clonotype: The junction does not match germline at one end; this may be a read error. The rearrangement links TRBV20-1 to TRBJ1-1, with 7 bases identical to TRBD1. CDR3 length: 14 amino acids. Germline V gene lookup returns CDR1 DFQATT and CDR2 SNEGSKA (reference sequence). CDR3 region: CSARDRDRKTEAFF. Written as DNA, the CDR3 is TGCAGTGCTCGAGACAGGGATAGGAAGACTGAAGCTTTCTTT.

The rearrangement uses TRBV5-1 and TRBJ2-1; 7 bases line up with TRBD1. Trimming cost V 9 bases and J 7 bases; bases outside gene matches: 4. The CDR3 length is 11 residues. In germline, CDR1 is SGHRS, CDR2 YFSETQ. In nucleotides, the CDR3 is TGCGCCACTAGACAGGGTAATGAGCAGTTCTTC. Translation gives CATRQGNEQFF.

This clonotype was detected only a few times. The gene calls are TRBV12-3 or TRBV12-4 and TRBJ2-5; no definite D call. This CDR3 is 13 amino acids long. Trimming left V 5 bases short and J 11 bases short, with 18 bases between. CDR3 DNA sequence: TGTGCCAGCAGTCTGGCGGTTTGGGCGGAGCAGTACTTC. Translation gives CASSLAVWAEQYF.

This clonotype was counted between two and nine times. The chain combines TRBV6-2 or TRBV6-3 with TRBJ2-5, with unresolved D. Trimming removed 2 bases from V and 0 bases from J, with 10 bases in between. CDR1 and CDR2 (germline): MNHEY, SVGEGT. The CDR3 extends over 15 amino acids. The CDR3 is CASSYLDPYQETQYF. The CDR3, as DNA: TGTGCCAGCAGTTACCTTGATCCGTACCAAGAGACCCAGTACTTC.

This clonotype was counted only a few times. V usage is TRBV20-1 and J usage is TRBJ2-7; D may be TRBD2 (7 bases). The germline gives CDR1 DFQATT, CDR2 SNEGSKA (reference sequence). The length of the CDR3 is 16 residues. V dropped 6 bases and J dropped 1 base, with 22 bases sitting between them. CDR3 amino acids: CSAEGTGGASSYEQYF. DNA of the CDR3: TGCAGTGCCGAAGGAACTGGGGGGGCATCATCCTACGAGCAGTACTTC.

The V gene is TRBV7-9, the J gene TRBJ2-1, with D unclear. This CDR3 has 16 residues. Trimming left V 2 bases short and J 0 bases short, with 11 bases between. Germline V gene data show CDR1 as SEHNR and CDR2 as FQNEAQ (reference sequence). The CDR3 loop reads CASSLLTPSSYNEQFF. CDR3 nucleotide sequence: TGTGCCAGCAGCTTATTGACACCGAGCTCCTACAATGAGCAGTTCTTC.

This chain links TRBV7-2 with TRBJ2-7, with 9 bases aligning to TRBD2. Looked up from germline, CDR1 is SGHTA and CDR2 is FQGNSA. Trimming at V came to 5 bases and at J to 5 bases, leaving 7 bases not matched to a gene. The length of the CDR3 is 14 residues. CDR3 in DNA: TGTGCCAGCAGCCTTAGCGGGAGTGAGAACGAGCAGTACTTC. Protein: CASSLSGSENEQYF.

This chain joins TRBV10-3 and TRBJ2-1, with D possibly called TRBD1 or TRBD2 (5 bases each). V lost 7 bases and J 5 bases, leaving 15 bases between the germline ends. The CDR3 runs to 14 residues. Germline CDR1 reads ENHRY; CDR2 reads SYGVKD. In DNA, the CDR3 is TGTGCCATCATTCAGGGCGGGTTAAACAATGAGCAGTTCTTC. Amino acids: CAIIQGGLNNEQFF.

This clonotype turned up a few times. This rearrangement joins TRBV7-2 to TRBJ2-5; 15 bases agree with TRBD2. The J call is uncertain, as TRBJ2-1 better fits the DNA end. From germline, CDR1 is SGHTA and CDR2 FQGNSA. CDR3 length: 15 amino acids. The CDR3 sequence is CASSLSGLAGGRQFF. DNA of the CDR3: TGTGCCAGCAGCCTTTCGGGACTAGCGGGGGGTCGTCAGTTCTTC.

The table lists this clonotype with a few counts. This chain joins TRBV28 and TRBJ1-5; no definite D call. Trimming removed 8 bases from V and 5 bases from J, with 19 bases in between. CDR3 length: 15 amino acids. The germline V gene has CDR1 MDHEN and CDR2 SYDVKM. The CDR3 region has the DNA TGTGCCAGCTCTTCTCGGAGCGCCTTCCATCAGCCCCAGCATTTT. This sequence encodes CASSSRSAFHQPQHF.

This clonotype was picked up a small number of times. V usage is TRBV20-1 and J usage is TRBJ1-4; D not resolved. Germline CDR1 reads DFQATT; CDR2 reads SNEGSKA (reference sequence). CDR3 length equals 13 residues. V dropped 4 bases and J dropped 5 bases, with 11 bases sitting between them. Here the CDR3 reads CSAIWARNEKLFF. CDR3 DNA sequence: TGCAGTGCTATTTGGGCGCGGAATGAAAAACTGTTTTTT.

This clonotype was seen a few times. V is TRBV6-1 and J is TRBJ2-1; 7 bases map to TRBD2. J lost 4 bases, V lost 2 bases, and 8 bases had no gene match. The CDR3 is 16 amino acids. CDR1 MNHNS and CDR2 SASEGT come from the germline V gene. The CDR3, as DNA: TGTGCCAGCAGTGAATTTGGCGGGAGTTCTTACAATGAGCAGTTCTTC. It specifies CASSEFGGSSYNEQFF.

This clonotype was counted a few times. This chain connects TRBV27 to TRBJ2-1; 14 bases match TRBD2. Germline V gene lookup returns CDR1 MNHEY and CDR2 SMNVEV (reference sequence). With V trimmed by 5 bases and J by 0 bases, 3 bases remained unmatched. CDR3 size: 17 residues. The CDR3: CASSETSGGDSYNEQFF. The CDR3 DNA reads TGTGCCAGCAGTGAGACTAGCGGGGGGGACTCCTACAATGAGCAGTTCTTC.

As DNA, the CDR3 is TGTGCCATCAGTGAGTCACTTAATAGCGGGGGGTTCTACAATGAGCAGTTCTTC. This sequence encodes CAISESLNSGGFYNEQFF. The rearrangement joins TRBV10-3 to TRBJ2-5; 10 bases are a match to TRBD2. Matching the DNA end better, TRBJ2-1 makes the J call doubtful. This CDR3 region has 18 residues. Germline CDR1 and CDR2: ENHRY and SYGVKD.

The V call is TRBV6-1, the J call TRBJ1-2; a weak D match, TRBD1 (5 bases). The germline V and J ends were trimmed by 5 bases and 4 bases, with 20 bases remaining between them. The CDR3 is 16 residues long. Germline values: CDR1 MNHNS, CDR2 SASEGT. CDR3 DNA: TGTGCCAGCAGTAAAGAAGGGGTTAACCCGATCTATGGCTACACCTTC. This sequence encodes CASSKEGVNPIYGYTF.

This clonotype was seen a handful of times. V and J are TRBV4-2 and TRBJ2-5; TRBD2 matches at 9 bases. The length of the CDR3 is 16 residues. Looked up from germline, CDR1 is LGHNA and CDR2 is YNFKEQ. V shed 0 bases and J 4 bases; nucleotides not matched to a gene: 6. CDR3 loop: CASSQDGGGAGETQYF. The CDR3 coding sequence is TGTGCCAGCAGCCAAGATGGCGGGGGGGCAGGAGAGACCCAGTACTTC.

The chain uses TRBV25-1 and TRBJ2-1; perhaps TRBD2 as D (6 bases). The V and J ends lost 2 bases and 5 bases respectively, with 10 bases between them. CDR1 and CDR2 from the germline V gene are MGHDK and SYGVNS. The CDR3 runs to 14 residues. The DNA for the CDR3 is TGTGCCAGCAGTGAACAAGGAGGGAACAATGAGCAGTTCTTC. It translates to CASSEQGGNNEQFF.

The gene calls are TRBV7-9 and TRBJ1-5, with a possible D match to TRBD1 (5 bases). The ends were cut back, 1 base at V and 0 bases at J, with 19 bases in the middle. The germline V gene encodes CDR1 SEHNR and CDR2 FQNEAQ (reference sequence). This CDR3 contains 19 residues. CDR3 amino acids: CASSLVDSTFFYSNQPQHF. The CDR3 DNA reads as TGTGCCAGCAGCTTAGTAGACAGCACATTTTTTTATAGCAATCAGCCCCAGCATTTT.

The rearrangement uses TRBV4-3 and TRBJ2-7; TRBD1 agrees at 10 bases. CDR3 length: 15 amino acids. The V and J ends lost 8 bases and 3 bases, in that order; junction bases with no gene match: 10. CDR1 and CDR2 (germline): LGHNA, YSLEER. CDR3 sequence (DNA): TGCGCCAGCGGCCCGGACGGGACAGGGGACTACGAGCAGTACTTC. It codes for CASGPDGTGDYEQYF.

J is TRBJ1-2 and V is TRBV20-1; D not resolved. This CDR3 region has 12 residues. The ends were cut back, 6 bases at V and 4 bases at J, with 12 bases in the middle. Germline V gene lookup returns CDR1 DFQATT and CDR2 SNEGSKA (reference sequence). The CDR3 protein is CSAPTEIYGYTF. Written as DNA, the CDR3 is TGCAGTGCCCCCACCGAAATCTATGGCTACACCTTC.

The chain combines TRBV4-1 with TRBJ1-4; no clear D gene. V was trimmed by 1 base and J by 11 bases, leaving 14 bases between them. CDR1 is MGHRA and CDR2 is YSYEKL in the germline V gene. CDR3 length equals 14 residues. CDR3 residues: CASSQVFSRVKLFF. The CDR3 nucleotides are TGCGCCAGCAGCCAAGTGTTCTCCCGGGTGAAACTGTTTTTT.

The table lists this clonotype with a few counts. At one boundary the junction diverges from the germline segment, which might be a read error. The rearrangement joins TRBV5-1 to TRBJ2-5, with 8 bases lining up with TRBD1. The J call may be mistaken, given a closer DNA end match to TRBJ2-7. This CDR3 is built from 14 residues. CDR1 is SGHRS and CDR2 is YFSETQ in the germline V gene. CDR3 nucleotide sequence: TGCGCTAGCAGCTTGTTCTACAGGGGGTACGAGCAGTACTTC. Protein product: CASSLFYRGYEQYF.

The rearrangement links TRBV25-1 to TRBJ1-5; D uncertain. The CDR3 totals 13 residues. Germline V gives CDR1 MGHDK, CDR2 SYGVNS. V was clipped by 5 bases and J by 6 bases, with 11 bases between them. The CDR3 spells CASSSPGGQPQHF. The CDR3 region has the DNA TGTGCCAGCAGTTCCCCGGGAGGTCAGCCCCAGCATTTT.

The gene calls are TRBV4-2 and TRBJ2-2; the D is unclear. Looked up from germline, CDR1 is LGHNA and CDR2 is YNFKEQ. This CDR3 is built from 14 residues. The germline V and J ends were trimmed by 3 bases and 1 base, with 6 bases remaining between them. The CDR3 is CASSHPMNTGELFF. The CDR3 DNA reads as TGTGCCAGCAGCCATCCAATGAACACCGGGGAGCTGTTTTTT.

This clonotype occurred a few times. The V and J genes are TRBV5-1 and TRBJ2-5; 12 bases align to TRBD2. The J call is uncertain, as TRBJ2-1 better fits the DNA end. This CDR3 has 15 residues. Germline CDR1 SGHRS, CDR2 YFSETQ. For the CDR3, the DNA is TGCGCCAGCAGCGGAACTAGCGGGAGGTTCGATGAGCAGTTCTTC. Residues: CASSGTSGRFDEQFF.